This T cell receptor (beta chain) was found in a study of T cells in Graves' hyperthyroidism and ophthalmopathy. Study at large: At initial diagnosis, before any treatment had begun, peripheral blood was obtained.

What was amplified from RNA transcripts were TCR beta CDR3 regions. Carried out on the TCR CDR3, a first-round RT-PCR used the HTBI primer set. TCRdb reanalysed the multiplex PCR reads using MiXCR and keeps one entry per CDR3 protein. The table records roughly 750,000 distinct CDR3 sequences, less than 20% of them present only once. V lost 5 bases, J lost 0 bases, and 17 bases lay in between. Germline V CDR1 and CDR2: SQVTM, ANQGSEA. This CDR3 region has 15 residues. Sequenced: blood. The sequence was obtained from a man younger than 30 with Graves' hyperthyroidism. The chain carries TRBV29-1 and TRBJ2-7, with TRBD1 as a possible D gene (6 bases). Here the CDR3 reads CSVLPGHPSSYEQYF. The DNA of the CDR3 is TGCAGCGTTCTACCGGGACACCCAAGCTCCTACGAGCAGTACTTC.